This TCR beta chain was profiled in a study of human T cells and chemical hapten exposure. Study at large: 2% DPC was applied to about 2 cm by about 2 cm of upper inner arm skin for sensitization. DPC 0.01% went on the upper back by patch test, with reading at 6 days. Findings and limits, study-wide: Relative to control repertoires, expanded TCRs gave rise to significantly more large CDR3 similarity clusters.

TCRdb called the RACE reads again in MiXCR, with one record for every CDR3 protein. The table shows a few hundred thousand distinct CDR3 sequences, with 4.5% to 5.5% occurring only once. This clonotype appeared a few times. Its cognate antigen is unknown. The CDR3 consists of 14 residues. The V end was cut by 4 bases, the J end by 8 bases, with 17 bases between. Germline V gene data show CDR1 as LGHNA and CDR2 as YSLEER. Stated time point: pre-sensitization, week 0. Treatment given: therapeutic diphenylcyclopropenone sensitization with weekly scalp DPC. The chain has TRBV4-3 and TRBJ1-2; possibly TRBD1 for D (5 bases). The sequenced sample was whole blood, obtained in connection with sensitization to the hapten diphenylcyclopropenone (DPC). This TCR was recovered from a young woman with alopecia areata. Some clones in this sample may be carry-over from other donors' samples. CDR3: CASSLMTWGDGYTF. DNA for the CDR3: TGCGCCAGCAGCCTGATGACGTGGGGGGACGGCTACACCTTC.